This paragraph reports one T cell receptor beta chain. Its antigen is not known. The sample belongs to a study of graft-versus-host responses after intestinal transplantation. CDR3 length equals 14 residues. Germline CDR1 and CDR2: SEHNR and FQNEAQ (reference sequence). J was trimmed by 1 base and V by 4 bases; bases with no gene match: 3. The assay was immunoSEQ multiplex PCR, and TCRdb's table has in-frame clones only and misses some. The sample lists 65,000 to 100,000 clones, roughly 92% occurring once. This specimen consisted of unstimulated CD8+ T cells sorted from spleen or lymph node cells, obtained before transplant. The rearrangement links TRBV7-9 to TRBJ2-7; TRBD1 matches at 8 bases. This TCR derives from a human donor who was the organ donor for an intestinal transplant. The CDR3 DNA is TGTGCCAGCAGCTCCGGGACAGGTTCCTACGAGCAGTACTTC. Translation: CASSSGTGSYEQYF.